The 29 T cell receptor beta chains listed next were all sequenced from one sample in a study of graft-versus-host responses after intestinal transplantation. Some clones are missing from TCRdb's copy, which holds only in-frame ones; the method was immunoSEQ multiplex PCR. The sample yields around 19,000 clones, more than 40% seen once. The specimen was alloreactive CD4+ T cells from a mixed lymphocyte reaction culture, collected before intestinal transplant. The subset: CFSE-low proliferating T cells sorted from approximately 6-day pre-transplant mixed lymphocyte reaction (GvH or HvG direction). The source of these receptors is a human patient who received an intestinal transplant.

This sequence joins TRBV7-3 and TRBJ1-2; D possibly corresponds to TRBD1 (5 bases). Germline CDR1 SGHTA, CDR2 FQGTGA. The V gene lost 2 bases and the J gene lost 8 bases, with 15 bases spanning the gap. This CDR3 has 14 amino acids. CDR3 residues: CASSLAGMGDGYTF. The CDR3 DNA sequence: TGTGCCAGCAGCTTAGCGGGGATGGGGGACGGCTACACCTTC.

The CDR3 protein is CASSLAVLAGGPDTQYF. In DNA, the CDR3 is TGCGCCAGCAGCTTGGCCGTACTAGCGGGGGGGCCAGATACGCAGTATTTT. This rearrangement joins TRBV5-1 to TRBJ2-3; 13 bases fit TRBD2. CDR1 and CDR2 from the germline V gene are SGHRS and YFSETQ. This CDR3 spans 17 amino acids. V shed 0 bases and J 4 bases; nucleotides not matched to a gene: 5.

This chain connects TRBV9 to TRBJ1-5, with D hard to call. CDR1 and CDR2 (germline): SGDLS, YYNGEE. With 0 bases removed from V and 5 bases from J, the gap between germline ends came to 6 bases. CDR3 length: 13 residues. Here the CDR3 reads CASSVAPDQPQHF. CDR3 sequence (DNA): TGTGCCAGCAGCGTAGCCCCCGATCAGCCCCAGCATTTT.

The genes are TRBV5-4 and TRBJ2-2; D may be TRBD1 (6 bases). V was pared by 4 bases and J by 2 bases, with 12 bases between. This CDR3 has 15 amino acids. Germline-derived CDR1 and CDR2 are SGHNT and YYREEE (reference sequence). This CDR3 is CASSTNRVNTGELFF. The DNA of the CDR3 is TGTGCCAGCAGCACCAACAGGGTAAACACCGGGGAGCTGTTTTTT.

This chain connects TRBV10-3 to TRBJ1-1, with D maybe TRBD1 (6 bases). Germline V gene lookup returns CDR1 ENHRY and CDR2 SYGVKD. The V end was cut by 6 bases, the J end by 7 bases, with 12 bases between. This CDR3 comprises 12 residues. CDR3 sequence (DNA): TGTGCCATCAGCCCGACAGGCGTTGAAGCTTTCTTT. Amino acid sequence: CAISPTGVEAFF.

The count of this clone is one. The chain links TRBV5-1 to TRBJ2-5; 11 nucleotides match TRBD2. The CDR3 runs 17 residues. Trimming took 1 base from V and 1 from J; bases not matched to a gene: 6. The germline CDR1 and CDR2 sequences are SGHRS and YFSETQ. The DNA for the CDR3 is TGCGCCAGCAGCTTGATGGGGCTAGCGGGGGGCCAAGAGACCCAGTACTTC. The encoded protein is CASSLMGLAGGQETQYF.

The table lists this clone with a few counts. The CDR3 DNA sequence: TGTGCCAGCAGTTACTCGACAGCCGCTTTCTTT. It encodes CASSYSTAAFF. The chain has TRBV6-6 and TRBJ1-1, with D possibly matching TRBD1 (5 bases). In germline, CDR1 is MNHNY, CDR2 SVGAGI (reference sequence). The V gene lost 0 bases and the J gene lost 11 bases, with 7 bases spanning the gap. The CDR3 spans 11 residues.

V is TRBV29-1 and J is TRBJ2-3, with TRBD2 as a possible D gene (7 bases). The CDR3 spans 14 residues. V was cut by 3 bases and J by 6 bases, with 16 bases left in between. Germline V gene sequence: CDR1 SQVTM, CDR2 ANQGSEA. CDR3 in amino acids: CSVDGGAQQDTQYF. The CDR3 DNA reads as TGCAGCGTTGATGGGGGGGCTCAACAGGATACGCAGTATTTT.

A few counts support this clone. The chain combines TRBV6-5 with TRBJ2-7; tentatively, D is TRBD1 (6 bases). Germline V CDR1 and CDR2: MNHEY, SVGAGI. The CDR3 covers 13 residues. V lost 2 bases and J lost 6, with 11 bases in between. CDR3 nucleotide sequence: TGTGCCAGCAGTTACACCGGACAGACCGAGCAGTACTTC. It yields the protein CASSYTGQTEQYF.

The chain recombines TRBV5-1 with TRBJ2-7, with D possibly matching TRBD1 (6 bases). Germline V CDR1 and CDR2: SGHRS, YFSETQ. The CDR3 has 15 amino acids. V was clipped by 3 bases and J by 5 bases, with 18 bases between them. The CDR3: CASSWTQGKFDEQYF. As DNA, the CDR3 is TGCGCCAGCAGCTGGACCCAGGGGAAGTTCGACGAGCAGTACTTC.

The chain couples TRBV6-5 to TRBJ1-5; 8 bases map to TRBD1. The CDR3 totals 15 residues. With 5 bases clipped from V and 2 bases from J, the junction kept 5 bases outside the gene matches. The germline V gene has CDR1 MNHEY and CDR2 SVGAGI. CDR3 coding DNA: TGTGCCAGCAGTACCGACAGGGGAGGCAATCAGCCCCAGCATTTT. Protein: CASSTDRGGNQPQHF.

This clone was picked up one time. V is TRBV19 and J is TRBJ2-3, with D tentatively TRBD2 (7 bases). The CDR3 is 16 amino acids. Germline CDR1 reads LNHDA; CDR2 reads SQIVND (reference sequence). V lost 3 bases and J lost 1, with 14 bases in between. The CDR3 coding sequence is TGTGCCAGTAGTATCTATGGGGGGGGCCGCACAGATACGCAGTATTTT. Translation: CASSIYGGGRTDTQYF.

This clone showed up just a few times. Here the CDR3 reads CASSGQGGNQPQHF. CDR3 in DNA: TGTGCCAGCAGTGGACAGGGTGGCAATCAGCCCCAGCATTTT. The chain couples TRBV2 to TRBJ1-5; the match to TRBD1 covers 7 bases. The trim removed 4 bases at V and 2 bases at J, leaving 2 bases unmatched. Germline V CDR1 and CDR2: SNHLY, FYNNEI. CDR3 size: 14 residues.

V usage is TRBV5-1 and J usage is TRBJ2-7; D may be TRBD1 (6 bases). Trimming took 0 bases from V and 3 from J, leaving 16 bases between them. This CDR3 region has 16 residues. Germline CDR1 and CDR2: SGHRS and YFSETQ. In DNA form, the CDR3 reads TGCGCCAGCAGCTTGGTCACCGGGACACACAACTACGAGCAGTACTTC. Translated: CASSLVTGTHNYEQYF.

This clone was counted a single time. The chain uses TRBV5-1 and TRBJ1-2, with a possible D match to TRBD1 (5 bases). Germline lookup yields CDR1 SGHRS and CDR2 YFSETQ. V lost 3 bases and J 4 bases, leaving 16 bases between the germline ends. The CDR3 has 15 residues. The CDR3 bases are TGCGCCAGCAGCTCCAGGGCCCATGGTGGCTATGGCTACACCTTC. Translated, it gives CASSSRAHGGYGYTF.

The CDR3 coding sequence is TGTGCCAGCAGCTTATACGGGGTAGACACTGAAGCTTTCTTT. Translation: CASSLYGVDTEAFF. The rearrangement links TRBV7-2 to TRBJ1-1; D call uncertain. The CDR3 has 14 amino acids. V lost 2 bases, J lost 3 bases, and 10 bases lay in between. Per germline, CDR1 SGHTA and CDR2 FQGNSA.

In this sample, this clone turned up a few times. CDR3 nucleotide sequence: TGTGCCAGCAGCTTAGCGGGGGGCTACGAGCAGTACTTC. Amino acid sequence: CASSLAGGYEQYF. The chain links TRBV6-5 to TRBJ2-7, with 10 bases matching TRBD2. The ends lost 6 bases at V and 3 bases at J; junction bases unmatched: 2. The CDR3 loop spans 13 amino acids. Germline V gene lookup returns CDR1 MNHEY and CDR2 SVGAGI.

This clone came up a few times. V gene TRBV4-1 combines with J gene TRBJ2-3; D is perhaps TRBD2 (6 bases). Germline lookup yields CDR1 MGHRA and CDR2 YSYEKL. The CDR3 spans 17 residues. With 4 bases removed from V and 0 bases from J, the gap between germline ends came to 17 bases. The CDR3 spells CASSPRAQGGSTDTQYF. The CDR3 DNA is TGCGCCAGCAGCCCCCGGGCCCAGGGAGGTAGCACAGATACGCAGTATTTT.

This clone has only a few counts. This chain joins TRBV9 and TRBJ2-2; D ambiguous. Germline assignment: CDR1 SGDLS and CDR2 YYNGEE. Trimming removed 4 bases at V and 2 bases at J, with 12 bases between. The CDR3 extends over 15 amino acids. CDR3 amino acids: CASSPTGHNTGELFF. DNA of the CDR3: TGTGCCAGCAGCCCGACGGGTCACAACACCGGGGAGCTGTTTTTT.

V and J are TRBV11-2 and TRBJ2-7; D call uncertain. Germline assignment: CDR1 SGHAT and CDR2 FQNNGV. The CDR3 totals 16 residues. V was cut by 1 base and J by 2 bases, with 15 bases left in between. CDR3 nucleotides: TGTGCCAGCAGCTTAGTGGTGAGCACGGTTACCTACGAGCAGTACTTC. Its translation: CASSLVVSTVTYEQYF.

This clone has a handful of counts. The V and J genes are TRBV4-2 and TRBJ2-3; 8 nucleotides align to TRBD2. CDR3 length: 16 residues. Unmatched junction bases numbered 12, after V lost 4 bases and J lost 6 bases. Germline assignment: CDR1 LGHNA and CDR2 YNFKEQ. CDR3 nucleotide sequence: TGTGCCAGCAGCCGAAAAGCGGGGGACCTTCGGGATACGCAGTATTTT. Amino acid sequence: CASSRKAGDLRDTQYF.

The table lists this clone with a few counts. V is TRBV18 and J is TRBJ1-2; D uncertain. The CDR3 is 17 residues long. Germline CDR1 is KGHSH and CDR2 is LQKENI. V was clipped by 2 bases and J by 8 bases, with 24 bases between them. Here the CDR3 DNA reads TGTGCCAGCTCACCAAGGCAAATAAGTGAGGGTGTAGGGGGCTACACCTTC. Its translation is CASSPRQISEGVGGYTF.

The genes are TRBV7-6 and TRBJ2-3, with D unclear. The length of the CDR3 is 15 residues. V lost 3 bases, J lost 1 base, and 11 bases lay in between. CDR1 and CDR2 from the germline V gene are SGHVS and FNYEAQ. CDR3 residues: CASSLWAVGTDTQYF. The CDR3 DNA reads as TGTGCCAGCAGCTTGTGGGCCGTGGGCACAGATACGCAGTATTTT. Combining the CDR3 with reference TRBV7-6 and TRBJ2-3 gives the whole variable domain GAGVSQSPRYKVTKRGQDVALRCDPISGHVSLYWYRQALGQGPEFLTYFNYEAQQDKSGLPNDRFSAERPEGSISTLTIQRTEQRDSAMYRCASSLWAVGTDTQYFGPGTRLTVL.

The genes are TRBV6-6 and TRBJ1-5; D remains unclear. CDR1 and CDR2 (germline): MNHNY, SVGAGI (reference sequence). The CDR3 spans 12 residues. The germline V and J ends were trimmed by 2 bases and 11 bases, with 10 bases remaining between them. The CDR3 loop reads CASSYPVEAQHF. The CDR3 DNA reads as TGTGCCAGCAGTTACCCCGTCGAGGCCCAGCATTTT.

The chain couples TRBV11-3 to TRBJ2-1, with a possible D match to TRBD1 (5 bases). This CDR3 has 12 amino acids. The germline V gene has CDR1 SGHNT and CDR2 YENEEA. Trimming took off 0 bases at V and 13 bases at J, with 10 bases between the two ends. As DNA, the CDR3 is TGTGCCAGCAGCTTAGAGATGGGGCATCAGTTCTTC. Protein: CASSLEMGHQFF.

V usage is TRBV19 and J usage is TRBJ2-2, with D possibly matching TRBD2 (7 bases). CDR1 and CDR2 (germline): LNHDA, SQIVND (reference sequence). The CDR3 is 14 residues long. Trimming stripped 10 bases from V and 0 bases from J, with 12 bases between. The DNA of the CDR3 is TGTGCCACCGGGGGGCGGGCGAACACCGGGGAGCTGTTTTTT. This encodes CATGGRANTGELFF.

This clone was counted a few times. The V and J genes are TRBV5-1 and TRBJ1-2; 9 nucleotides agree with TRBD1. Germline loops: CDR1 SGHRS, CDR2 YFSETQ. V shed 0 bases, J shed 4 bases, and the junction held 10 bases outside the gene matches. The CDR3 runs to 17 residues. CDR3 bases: TGCGCCAGCAGCTTGGGAGATACAGGGGGCAGGAGCTATGGCTACACCTTC. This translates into CASSLGDTGGRSYGYTF.

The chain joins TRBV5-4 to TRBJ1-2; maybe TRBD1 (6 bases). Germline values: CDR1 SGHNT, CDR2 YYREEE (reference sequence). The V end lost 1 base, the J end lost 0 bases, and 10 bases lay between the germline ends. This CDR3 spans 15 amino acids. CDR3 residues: CASSLPGAANYGYTF. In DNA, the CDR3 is TGTGCCAGCAGCTTGCCAGGGGCAGCTAACTATGGCTACACCTTC.

CDR3 coding DNA: TGCGCCAGCAGCTTGGGAAACGTCCGGGAAAAACTGTTTTTT. As protein: CASSLGNVREKLFF. This chain links TRBV5-1 with TRBJ1-4; D remains ambiguous. Trimming left V 0 bases short and J 8 bases short, with 11 bases between. Looked up from germline, CDR1 is SGHRS and CDR2 is YFSETQ. The CDR3 totals 14 residues.